This TCR beta chain originates from a study of cytomegalovirus exposure and HLA in healthy donors (dated 2017 in TCRdb). Turning to the overall study: The 666 repertoires of the first cohort and the 95 to 150 validation repertoires were produced on the same platform, according to a later analysis. The study was designed to test whether signatures of past pathogen exposure could be identified by cataloging public T cell receptors. Besides the first cohort of more than 650 subjects, a separate validation cohort made up of roughly 130 different subjects was used. High-throughput TCR immunosequencing, statistical association of individual TCRs with disease status, and machine learning were combined to predict cytomegalovirus infection status.

The donors were included in the validation cohort of approximately 120 subjects, a group kept apart from the roughly 700-subject first cohort. The research as a whole found: It was suggested by the authors that the approach could potentially be generalized to other disease states and immunological phenotypes. A later analysis had no HLA typing for the validation cohort, so co-occurrence there was scored across all 120 or so repertoires. In vitro tests confirmed that a few of the cytomegalovirus-associated TCR beta chains recognize cytomegalovirus antigens. Most TCR sequences were observed very rarely across donors, whereas some public TCRs were present in many individuals. A later analysis found that TCRs clustered in the first cohort also tended to co-occur in the 120 or so validation repertoires, with just under 95% of cluster scores above 0. The study gave a list of 150 to 200 TCR beta chains associated with cytomegalovirus. The classifier was reported to diagnose cytomegalovirus status with high specificity and sensitivity in both the original cohort and the validation cohort.

Libraries were constructed by the immunoSEQ multiplex PCR assay. The paper's processing steps were these. A statistical classification framework was built to diagnose cytomegalovirus status from the catalog of TCR beta chain sequences. What TCRdb holds here is the immuneACCESS table cut down to in-frame rearrangements. Part of the clones is not present; checked against another copy, under half of the missing clones reflect an unresolved V gene, and the others are unexplained. V, J and clone size reflect that table, while D and trimming were determined from the DNA. The sample table holds 150,000 to 200,000 clones, of which 85% were seen once. Together, the top ten hold 15% to 20% of the sample. The CDR3 covers 15 residues, taking in both the cysteine and the phenylalanine. The entry retains the CDR3 DNA only, 45 bases that are in frame from base 1. The junction shows trimming of 0 bases on V and 0 bases on J, plus 6 bases between the germline ends. Taken from the germline V gene, the CDR1 and CDR2 loops are SGHRS and YFSETQ.

Of note for this clone: The specificity of this receptor is unknown. Within one base of it there is no much larger clone, and no base qualities were kept.

Recombination connected TRBV5-1 to TRBJ1-4; the D gene is unclear. Sequenced sample: PBMCs. The receptor's source is a young man in good health and CMV-seropositive. The encoded CDR3 is CASSLGPSTNEKLFF. The bases read TGCGCCAGCAGCTTGGGGCCATCAACTAATGAAAAACTGTTTTTT.